The clone carrying this T cell receptor beta chain was recorded a few times. Antigen specificity is unknown. This entry belongs to a study of post-analysis software for immune sequencing data. Study as a whole: Relapsing-remitting, secondary progressive and progressive-relapsing multiple sclerosis were all included among the disease courses.

V lost 6 bases and J 4 bases, leaving 19 bases between the germline ends. The CDR3 is made up of 16 amino acids. In germline, CDR1 is KGHDR, CDR2 SFDVKD. Included in the TCR beta cDNA libraries were unique molecular identifiers. T cells numbering 1 to 10 million gave rise to roughly 0.5 million cDNA molecules. MiXCR, run by TCRdb on the PCR reads, gives a single entry per CDR3 protein. The sample has fewer than 850,000 distinct CDR3 sequences, just under 30% seen once. General study points: Included in a set of four or five TRBV segments more frequent in patients than controls were TRBV5-6, TRBV5-1 and TRBV20-1. The F measure placed samples prepared in the same batch into strongly shared clusters. Controls showed significantly higher normalized Chao1 diversity than did multiple sclerosis patients.

Sequenced sample: blood. This TCR derives from a girl between 5 and 17 years old with multiple sclerosis. The chain recombines TRBV24-1 with TRBJ2-3, with D hard to call. The CDR3 DNA is TGTGCCACCAGTACCCAGACACGGCCCTCGGCAGATACGCAGTATTTT. Its protein is CATSTQTRPSADTQYF.